This TCR beta chain was found in a study of cytomegalovirus exposure and HLA in healthy donors. Background on the study: The 550 to 800 first-cohort repertoires and the 95 to 150 validation repertoires shared the same platform, a later analysis reported. Study-level results: Among TCR sequences, most were rare, though some public TCRs appeared in many donors.

Among the roughly 120 subjects of the validation cohort, separate from the approximately 660-subject first cohort, were the donors. Data came from immunoSEQ multiplex PCR; TCRdb stores just in-frame clones and leaves some out. The data hold tens of thousands of clones, with approximately 95% observed a single time. Concerning this clone: The antigen remains undetermined.

CDR1 is SGHTA and CDR2 is FQGTGA in the germline V gene. The CDR3 runs to 16 residues. The V and J ends lost 4 bases and 4 bases, in that order; junction bases with no gene match: 5. The chain combines TRBV7-3 with TRBJ2-6, with 9 nucleotides matching TRBD1. The clonotype originates from a woman aged 18-29 years in good health and CMV-seronegative. Material for sequencing was PBMCs. The CDR3 DNA is TGTGCCAGCAGCTCGGGACAGGGTACCGGGGCCAACGTCCTGACTTTC. The encoded protein is CASSSGQGTGANVLTF.